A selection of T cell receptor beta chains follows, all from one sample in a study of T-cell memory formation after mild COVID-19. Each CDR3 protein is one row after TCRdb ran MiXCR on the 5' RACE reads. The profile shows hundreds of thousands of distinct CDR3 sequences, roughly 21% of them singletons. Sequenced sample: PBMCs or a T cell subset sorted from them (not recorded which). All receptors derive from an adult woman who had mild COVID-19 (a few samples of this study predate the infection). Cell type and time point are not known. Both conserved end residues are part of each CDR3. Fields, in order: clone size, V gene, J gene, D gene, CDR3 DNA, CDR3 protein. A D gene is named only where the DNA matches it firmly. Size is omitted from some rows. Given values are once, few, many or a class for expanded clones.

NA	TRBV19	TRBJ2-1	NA	TGTGCCACCAGTTCTAAGGGAACAGGATATGAGCAGTTCTTC	CATSSKGTGYEQFF
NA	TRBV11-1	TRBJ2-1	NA	TGTGCCAGCAGCCAAAATTATAGGACCGGAGAGCAGTTCTTC	CASSQNYRTGEQFF
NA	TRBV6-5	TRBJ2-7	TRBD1	TGTGCCAGCAGTTACCCGCGGACAGGGGGAGGAGGGGAGCAGTACTTC	CASSYPRTGGGGEQYF
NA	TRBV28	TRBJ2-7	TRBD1	TGTGCCAGCAGTTCGACTGGGACAGCCTCCTACGAGCAGTACTTC	CASSSTGTASYEQYF
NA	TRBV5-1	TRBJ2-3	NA	TGCGCCAGCAGCTTGGGGGCGGGGATTACAGATACGCAGTATTTT	CASSLGAGITDTQYF
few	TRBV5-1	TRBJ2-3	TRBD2	TGCGCCAGCAGCTACTCGACTAGCGGGGTCACAGATACGCAGTATTTT	CASSYSTSGVTDTQYF
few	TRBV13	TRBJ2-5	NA	TGTGCCAGCAGCTTAGGCACGGGGCTTGATGATCGGGAGACCCAGTACTTC	CASSLGTGLDDRETQYF
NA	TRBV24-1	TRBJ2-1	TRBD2	TGTGCCACCAGTGACCGCGAAGGACTAGCGGGATACAATGAGCAGTTCTTC	CATSDREGLAGYNEQFF
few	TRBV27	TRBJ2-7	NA	TGTGCCGCCGGGACAAGACTCTACGAGCAGTACTTC	CAAGTRLYEQYF
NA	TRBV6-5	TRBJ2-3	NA	TGTGCCAGCAGTTCATATTTTTTCGGAGGGGGCAACTCAGATACGCAGTATTTT	CASSSYFFGGGNSDTQYF
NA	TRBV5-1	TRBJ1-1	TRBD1	TGCGCCAGCAGCGAACAGGGGGCGTTGACTGAAGCTTTCTTT	CASSEQGALTEAFF
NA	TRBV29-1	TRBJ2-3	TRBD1	TGCAGCGCGTGGACAGGGGGCACAGATACGCAGTATTTT	CSAWTGGTDTQYF
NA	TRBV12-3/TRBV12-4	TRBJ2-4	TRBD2	TGTGCCAGCAGTTCACCCAGCGGGATAAGTTGGGACATTCAGTACTTC	CASSSPSGISWDIQYF
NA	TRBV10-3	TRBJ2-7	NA	TGTGCCATCGGGGGTAGCTACGAGCAGTACTTC	CAIGGSYEQYF
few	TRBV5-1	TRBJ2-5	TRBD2	TGCGCCAGCAGCGTACTACGACTAGCGGGGGGCCGGGGCCAAGAGACCCAGTACTTC	CASSVLRLAGGRGQETQYF
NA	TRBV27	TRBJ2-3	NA	TGTGCCAGCAGTTTCTCCGGTAAAGCGTGGACAGATACGCAGTATTTT	CASSFSGKAWTDTQYF
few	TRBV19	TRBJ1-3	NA	TGTGCCAGTAGTATAAATTCGGGGCTAAGTGGAAACACCATATATTTT	CASSINSGLSGNTIYF
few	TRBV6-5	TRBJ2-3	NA	TGTGCCAGCAGTGAAGCATTAGGGCCCCGCACAGATACGCAGTATTTT	CASSEALGPRTDTQYF
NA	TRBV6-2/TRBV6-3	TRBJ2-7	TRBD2	TGTGCCAGCAGACAAACTAGCGGGCTAGCCTACGAGCAGTACTTC	CASRQTSGLAYEQYF
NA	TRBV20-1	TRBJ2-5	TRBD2	TGCAGTGCTAGAGATTCGGCTAGCGGGAACCAAGAGACCCAGTACTTC	CSARDSASGNQETQYF
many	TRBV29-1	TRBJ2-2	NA	TGCAGCGTGGATGTGACCAACACCGGGGAGCTGTTTTTT	CSVDVTNTGELFF
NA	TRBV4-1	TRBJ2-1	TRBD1	TGCGCCAGCAGCCTACGGGACAGGGGTTGGGATGAGCAGTTCTTC	CASSLRDRGWDEQFF
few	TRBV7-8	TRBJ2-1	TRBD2	TGTGCCAGCAGCTTACGAGCGGGAGGGCGTGAGCAGTTCTTC	CASSLRAGGREQFF
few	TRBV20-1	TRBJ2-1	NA	TGCAGTGCTAGAGAAGATTTTAGGGCGGGGATTCACAATGAGCAGTTCTTC	CSAREDFRAGIHNEQFF
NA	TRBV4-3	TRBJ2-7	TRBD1	TGCGCCAGCAGCCAAGGATACAGGGGGGTCTACGAGCAGTACTTC	CASSQGYRGVYEQYF
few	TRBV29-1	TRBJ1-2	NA	TGCAGCGCGGATACAGGGATGCATGGCTACACCTTC	CSADTGMHGYTF
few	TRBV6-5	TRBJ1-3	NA	TGTGCCAGCTCAAGGGGGGTCGCTGGAAACACCATATATTTT	CASSRGVAGNTIYF
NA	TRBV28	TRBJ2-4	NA	TGTGCCAGCAGTTTCTTGCGGAGAGCCAAAAACATTCAGTACTTC	CASSFLRRAKNIQYF
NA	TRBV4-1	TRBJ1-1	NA	TGCGCCAGCAGCCAAGTTATGAGGAACACTGAAGCTTTCTTT	CASSQVMRNTEAFF
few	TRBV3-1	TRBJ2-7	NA	TGTGCCAGCAGCCCGGGACTGGTCTCCTACGAGCAGTACTTC	CASSPGLVSYEQYF
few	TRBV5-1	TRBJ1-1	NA	TGCGCCAGCAGCTTGGAGGGCCAGACAAACACTGAAGCTTTCTTT	CASSLEGQTNTEAFF
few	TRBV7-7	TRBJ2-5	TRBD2	TGTGCCAGCAGCTTATCGATTGGCGTAGCGGGGGGGCTGATGGAGACCCAGTACTTC	CASSLSIGVAGGLMETQYF
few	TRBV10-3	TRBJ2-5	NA	TGTGCCATCAGTGGATGGCAGGGCCAAGAGACCCAGTACTTC	CAISGWQGQETQYF
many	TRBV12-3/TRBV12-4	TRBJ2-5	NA	TGTGCCAGCAGTTTAGCTCCCAGCATTCAAGAGACCCAGTACTTC	CASSLAPSIQETQYF